In its sample, the clone carrying this T cell receptor beta chain was seen a few times. As yet, its antigen is unknown. The read ends 3 residues before the CDR3 terminus; that terminus is restored from the germline J gene. Some clones are missing from TCRdb's copy, which holds only in-frame ones; the method was immunoSEQ multiplex PCR. The profile covers tens of thousands of clones, none occurring a single time. The sample comes from a study of T cell clonality in common variable immunodeficiency. Regarding the study as a whole: CVID subjects shared fewer TCRbeta clones than healthy controls did. CVID subjects showed higher TCRbeta clonality than healthy controls. Repertoire-complication correlations in CVID were limited by patient heterogeneity.

Donors gave roughly 4.5 to 8 ml heparinized peripheral whole blood. The germline V gene encodes CDR1 SGHTA and CDR2 FQGNSA. V lost 5 bases, J lost 9 bases, and 8 bases lay in between. The length of the CDR3 is 12 residues. This clonotype was sampled from a person aged 18 to 70 in good health. Sequencing was carried out using peripheral blood mononuclear cells. The V gene is TRBV7-2, the J gene TRBJ1-6; a weak D match, TRBD1 (5 bases). The CDR3 bases that were read are TGTGCCAGCAGCCACGGGGGTTCACCC. Protein product: CASSHGGSP. In full, the CDR3 reads CASSHGGSPLHF.